Following are 19 T cell receptor beta chains from one sample sequenced in a study of blood T cell repertoires in COVID-19. Sequencing was performed with immunoSEQ multiplex PCR; in TCRdb, only in-frame clones are kept and a portion is missing. The data contain around 190,000 clones, 75% to 90% of them singletons. Sequenced: peripheral blood. The receptor source for this set is a woman aged 60-70 years with acute or convalescent COVID-19.

The chain combines TRBV15 with TRBJ2-7; the match to TRBD2 covers 8 bases. Germline V gene sequence: CDR1 LNHNV, CDR2 YYDKDF (reference sequence). After removal of 0 bases from V and 6 bases from J, the junction contained 19 bases not matched to a gene. The CDR3 consists of 19 residues. The CDR3 spells CATSRDGGAGDSGNGEQYV. DNA of the CDR3: TGTGCCACCAGCAGAGATGGGGGAGCGGGGGATAGCGGGAATGGCGAGCAGTACGTC.

This chain links TRBV28 with TRBJ2-6; 8 bases map to TRBD1. This CDR3 comprises 15 residues. The germline CDR1 and CDR2 sequences are MDHEN and SYDVKM. Trimming removed 5 bases from V and 4 bases from J; junction bases left unmatched: 4. CDR3 sequence reads: CASSLQGVGANVLTF. CDR3 in DNA: TGTGCCAGCAGTCTACAGGGGGTAGGGGCCAACGTCCTGACTTTC.

The V and J genes are TRBV27 and TRBJ2-5; the D gene is possibly TRBD2 (6 bases). This CDR3 contains 14 residues. Trimming cost V 8 bases and J 5 bases, with 18 bases left between them. Germline CDR1 is MNHEY and CDR2 is SMNVEV (reference sequence). CDR3 sequence (DNA): TGTGCCAGCTCCCCTATCTGGGGAGGTGAGACCCAGTACTTC. This codes for CASSPIWGGETQYF.

This rearrangement joins TRBV6-5 to TRBJ2-3; D is perhaps TRBD2 (5 bases). Germline V gives CDR1 MNHEY, CDR2 SVGAGI. V lost 7 bases and J lost 2, with 13 bases in between. This CDR3 is 14 amino acids long. The CDR3 loop is CASNGGGLTDTQYF. The DNA of the CDR3 is TGTGCCAGCAACGGCGGCGGACTCACAGATACGCAGTATTTT.

The table lists this clone with a count of one. This chain joins TRBV28 and TRBJ1-2, with 7 bases identical to TRBD1. V lost 5 bases to trimming and J lost 3 bases; unmatched junction nucleotides: 9. Germline loops: CDR1 MDHEN, CDR2 SYDVKM. The CDR3 spans 15 residues. The CDR3 sequence: CASSTQTGTYYGYTF. For the CDR3, the DNA is TGTGCCAGCAGTACCCAGACAGGGACCTACTATGGCTACACCTTC.

V gene TRBV18 combines with J gene TRBJ1-1; 8 bases are shared with TRBD1. The CDR3 has 14 residues. Trimming took 3 bases from V and 4 from J; bases not matched to a gene: 4. Germline lookup yields CDR1 KGHSH and CDR2 LQKENI. The DNA for the CDR3 is TGTGCCAGCTCACCCGCACAGGGGGGCACTGAAGCTTTCTTT. It encodes CASSPAQGGTEAFF.

This clone appeared a few times. DNA of the CDR3: TGTGCCAGCTTCCCAAGCGGGAGGACAGATACGCAGTATTTT. This codes for CASFPSGRTDTQYF. The chain recombines TRBV14 with TRBJ2-3; 9 bases are shared with TRBD2. Germline V gene data show CDR1 as SGHDN and CDR2 as FVKESK. V was clipped by 8 bases and J by 3 bases; unmatched bases: 6. There are 14 residues in the CDR3.

The chain has TRBV3-1 (or the pseudogene TRBV3-2) and TRBJ1-1; the D is unclear. The CDR3 contains 14 residues. Deletions cut 6 bases from V and 0 bases from J, with 11 bases between. CDR1 is LGHDT, CDR2 YNNKEL, per germline (reference sequence). In DNA, the CDR3 is TGTGCCAGCAGAGGGAGGGATTTGAACACTGAAGCTTTCTTT. It yields the protein CASRGRDLNTEAFF.

This clone was counted a single time. This chain uses TRBV13 with TRBJ1-6, with D unresolved. The CDR3 sequence is 16 residues long. Germline V CDR1 and CDR2: PRHDT, FYEKMQ (reference sequence). V lost 5 bases, J lost 8 bases, and 19 bases lay in between. CDR3 nucleotide sequence: TGTGCCAGCAGCCCCCAAGGACTCGTTAGAGATTCACCCCTCCACTTT. It codes for CASSPQGLVRDSPLHF. The whole variable domain, remainder taken from reference TRBV13 and TRBJ1-6, is AAGVIQSPRHLIKEKRETATLKCYPIPRHDTVYWYQQGPGQDPQFLISFYEKMQSDKGSIPDRFSAQQFSDYHSELNMSSLELGDSALYFCASSPQGLVRDSPLHFGNGTRLTVT.

This rearrangement joins TRBV7-9 to TRBJ2-1; the match to TRBD1 covers 7 bases. The CDR3 totals 15 residues. CDR1 is SEHNR and CDR2 is FQNEAQ in the germline V gene (reference sequence). Losses at the gene ends were 3 bases for V and 0 bases for J; bases not matched to a gene: 2. The CDR3 spells CASSLDRSSYNEQFF. CDR3 sequence (DNA): TGTGCCAGCAGCTTGGACAGGAGCTCCTACAATGAGCAGTTCTTC.

The chain has TRBV29-1 and TRBJ2-2, with D possibly matching TRBD2 (5 bases). CDR1 and CDR2 from the germline V gene are SQVTM and ANQGSEA. The V end was cut by 0 bases, the J end by 4 bases, with 12 bases between. The CDR3 runs to 15 residues. This chain's CDR3 is CSVEDLRGFTGELFF. The CDR3 region has the DNA TGCAGCGTTGAAGATCTTCGGGGATTCACCGGGGAGCTGTTTTTT.

The rearrangement uses TRBV4-1 and TRBJ2-1; the match to TRBD2 covers 15 bases. The CDR3 extends over 16 amino acids. Germline CDR1 and CDR2: MGHRA and YSYEKL. V shed 1 base, J shed 9 bases, and the junction held 4 bases outside the gene matches. The CDR3 DNA reads TGCGCCAGCAGCCAAGTAGGACTAGCGGGAGGGCTTGAGCAGTTCTTC. Translating it yields CASSQVGLAGGLEQFF.

The chain combines TRBV5-1 with TRBJ2-7, with D possibly being TRBD2 (5 bases). Germline assignment: CDR1 SGHRS and CDR2 YFSETQ. The ends were cut back, 4 bases at V and 3 bases at J, with 8 bases in the middle. The CDR3 is 12 amino acids. CDR3 in DNA: TGCGCCAGCAGCCGAGGGAACTACGAGCAGTACTTC. Encoded protein: CASSRGNYEQYF.

The V call is TRBV28, the J call TRBJ1-2; D is undetermined. The V end was cut by 7 bases, the J end by 4 bases, with 13 bases between. Germline CDR1 MDHEN, CDR2 SYDVKM. The CDR3 covers 13 residues. The CDR3 DNA reads TGTGCCAGCATCAGGCCGGGGTCCTATGGCTACACCTTC. Translation gives CASIRPGSYGYTF.

V and J are TRBV5-1 and TRBJ1-2, with D possibly TRBD1 on 5 matching bases. V shed 2 bases and J shed 6 bases, with 14 bases lying between them. This CDR3 is 14 amino acids long. CDR1 and CDR2 from the germline V gene are SGHRS and YFSETQ. The CDR3 reads CASSFADSSNGYTF. Here the CDR3 DNA reads TGCGCCAGCAGCTTTGCCGACAGTTCCAATGGCTACACCTTC. Using reference TRBV5-1 and TRBJ1-2 for the parts outside the CDR3, the full variable domain is KAGVTQTPRYLIKTRGQQVTLSCSPISGHRSVSWYQQTPGQGLQFLFEYFSETQRNKGNFPGRFSGRQFSNSRSEMNVSTLELGDSALYLCASSFADSSNGYTFGSGTRLTVV.

The chain recombines TRBV27 with TRBJ2-1, with 8 nucleotides matching TRBD2. Germline V gives CDR1 MNHEY, CDR2 SMNVEV (reference sequence). Unmatched junction bases numbered 8, after V lost 5 bases and J lost 8 bases. This CDR3 contains 14 residues. CDR3 residues: CASSPGLGSHEQFF. The CDR3 DNA is TGTGCCAGCAGTCCGGGACTAGGAAGTCATGAGCAGTTCTTC.

This rearrangement joins TRBV12-3 or TRBV12-4 to TRBJ2-7, with D tentatively TRBD1 (6 bases). Trimming took 7 bases from V and 2 from J, leaving 12 bases between them. CDR3 length: 13 residues. The CDR3 protein is CASTRDTTYEQYF. CDR3 coding DNA: TGTGCCAGCACCCGGGACACCACCTACGAGCAGTACTTC.

The chain uses TRBV6-5 and TRBJ1-2; maybe TRBD1 (5 bases). V dropped 7 bases and J dropped 4 bases, with 16 bases sitting between them. The CDR3 extends over 14 amino acids. CDR1 is MNHEY and CDR2 is SVGAGI in the germline V gene. CDR3 protein: CASTRGGDGYGYTF. The CDR3 DNA reads TGTGCCAGCACCCGGGGAGGGGACGGCTATGGCTACACCTTC.

CDR3 coding DNA: TGCGCCAGCAGTGAGTCGAATCTAGCGGGAGGGTACGAGCAGTACTTC. It is translated as CASSESNLAGGYEQYF. The rearrangement uses TRBV10-2 and TRBJ2-7; the match to TRBD2 covers 12 bases. The CDR3 length is 16 residues. Trimming took 0 bases from V and 4 from J; bases not matched to a gene: 4. Per germline, CDR1 WSHSY and CDR2 SAAADI.